This TCR beta chain is from a study of T cell responses to AZD1222 COVID-19 vaccine. It was second doses at about 4 or about 12 weeks that were pooled. Notes on the study in general: Scientists sampled the repertoires only once the peak T cell response had passed.

Regarding this clone: Its antigen remains unknown.

This CDR3 is built from 15 residues. The junction had 7 bases not matched to a gene; V was cut back by 3 bases and J by 6 bases. Germline V gives CDR1 SGHTA, CDR2 FQGNSA. Generated by immunoSEQ multiplex PCR, the TCRdb table keeps only in-frame clones and is missing some. The sample shows about 130,000 clones, approximately 95% of them seen only once. Source: peripheral blood, taken 28 days after the second AZD1222 dose. This TCR was recovered from an adult who received the AZD1222 COVID-19 vaccine. This sequence joins TRBV7-2 and TRBJ1-5; TRBD1 aligns across 8 bases. CDR3 amino acids: CASSFGQGLGQPQHF. The CDR3 DNA reads TGTGCCAGCAGCTTCGGACAGGGATTGGGTCAGCCCCAGCATTTT.